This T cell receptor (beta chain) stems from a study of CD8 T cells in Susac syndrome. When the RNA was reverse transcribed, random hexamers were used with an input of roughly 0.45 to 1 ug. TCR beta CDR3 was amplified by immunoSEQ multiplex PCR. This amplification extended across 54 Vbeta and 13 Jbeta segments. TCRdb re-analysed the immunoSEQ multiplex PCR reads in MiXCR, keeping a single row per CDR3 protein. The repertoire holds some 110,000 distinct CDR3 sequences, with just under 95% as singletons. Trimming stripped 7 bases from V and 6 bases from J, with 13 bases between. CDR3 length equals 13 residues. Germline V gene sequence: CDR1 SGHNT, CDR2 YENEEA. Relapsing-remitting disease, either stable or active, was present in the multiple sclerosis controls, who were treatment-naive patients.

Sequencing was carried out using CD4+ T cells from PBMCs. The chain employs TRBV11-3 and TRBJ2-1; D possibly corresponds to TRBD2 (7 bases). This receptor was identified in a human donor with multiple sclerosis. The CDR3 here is CASTRGAGNEQFF. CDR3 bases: TGTGCCAGCACCCGGGGGGCAGGCAATGAGCAGTTCTTC.